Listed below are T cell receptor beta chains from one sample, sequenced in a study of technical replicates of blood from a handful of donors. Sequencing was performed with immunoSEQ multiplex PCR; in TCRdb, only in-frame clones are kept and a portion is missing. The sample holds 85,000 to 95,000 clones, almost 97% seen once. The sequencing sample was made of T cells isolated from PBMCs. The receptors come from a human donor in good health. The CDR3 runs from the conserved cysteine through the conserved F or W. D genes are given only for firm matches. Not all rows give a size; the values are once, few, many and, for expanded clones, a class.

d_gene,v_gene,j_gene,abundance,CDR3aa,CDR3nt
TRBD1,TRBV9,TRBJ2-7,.,CASSPQGAGNEQYF,TGTGCCAGCAGCCCCCAGGGGGCGGGAAACGAGCAGTACTTC
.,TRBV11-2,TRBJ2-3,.,CASSLDHTDTQYF,TGTGCCAGCAGCTTAGATCATACAGATACGCAGTATTTT
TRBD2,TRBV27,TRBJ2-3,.,CASSLGRGGLAAGDTQYF,TGTGCCAGCAGTTTAGGGCGGGGAGGGCTCGCGGCGGGAGATACGCAGTATTTT
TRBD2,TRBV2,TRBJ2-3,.,CASAWREYVRDTQYF,TGTGCCAGCGCATGGCGGGAGTATGTTAGAGATACGCAGTATTTT
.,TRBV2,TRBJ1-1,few,CASWRQSPEAFF,TGTGCCAGCTGGAGACAGTCACCTGAAGCTTTCTTT
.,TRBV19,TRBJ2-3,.,CASSILFEESTGDTQYF,TGTGCCAGTAGTATCCTATTCGAAGAATCCACGGGAGATACGCAGTATTTT
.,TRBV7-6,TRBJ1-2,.,CASSLAAGSVQGYTF,TGTGCCAGCAGCTTAGCGGCAGGATCGGTTCAGGGCTACACCTTC
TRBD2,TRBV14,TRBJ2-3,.,CASSQRLSWTSGTDTQYF,TGTGCCAGCAGCCAGAGGTTAAGCTGGACTAGCGGCACAGATACGCAGTATTTT
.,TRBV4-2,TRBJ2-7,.,CASSPRGGASYEQYF,TGTGCCAGCAGCCCCCGTGGAGGGGCCTCCTACGAGCAGTACTTC
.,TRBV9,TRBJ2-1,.,CASSVGDAGLEQFF,TGTGCCAGCAGCGTGGGTGACGCGGGTTTAGAGCAGTTCTTC
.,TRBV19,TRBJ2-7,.,CASGRDTSYEQYF,TGTGCCAGTGGCCGGGACACCTCCTACGAGCAGTACTTC
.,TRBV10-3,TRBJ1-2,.,CAISPADAGSDYGYTF,TGTGCCATCAGCCCAGCGGACGCCGGTAGTGACTATGGCTACACCTTC